This note documents a single T cell receptor (beta chain) sequence. Its antigen is not known. V gave up 3 bases and J gave up 3 bases, with 11 bases separating them. The CDR3 has 14 amino acids. Germline CDR1 is SGHAT and CDR2 is FQNNGV. The sample belongs to a study of cytomegalovirus exposure and HLA in healthy donors. Regarding the study as a whole: Most of the CMV-associated TCR beta chains (in a later analysis) appeared to be HLA-restricted. There were several of the most significant clusters that appeared linked to common viral pathogens in a later analysis. Excluded: some indistinguishable V segments such as TRBV6-2 and TRBV6-3.

The primer mix had 60 Vbeta and 13 Jbeta primers. Produced via immunoSEQ multiplex PCR; TCRdb's table is partial and in-frame only. Among approximately 130,000 clones, 80% to 85% were seen once, and the ten largest hold 1.2%. This chain joins TRBV11-2 and TRBJ2-5; tentative D call: TRBD1 (5 bases). Sample: PBMCs. The sequence came from a boy younger than 18 in good health and CMV-seronegative. CDR3 sequence (DNA): TGTGCCAGCAGCTTGGGTCTCAGGGAAGAGACCCAGTACTTC. Translated, it gives CASSLGLREETQYF.